These 21 T cell receptor beta chains originate from one sample sequenced in a study of cytomegalovirus exposure and HLA in healthy donors. The study ran its PCR with 60 Vbeta and 13 Jbeta primers. Assay: immunoSEQ multiplex PCR; the TCRdb copy retains only in-frame clones and omits some. This sample lists 60,000 to 65,000 clones; its ten largest clones have approximately 5.6%. The material sequenced was PBMCs. These receptors originate from a man aged 25-40 years in good health and CMV-seropositive.

This rearrangement joins TRBV7-6 to TRBJ2-3, with D possibly being TRBD2 (6 bases). Germline V gives CDR1 SGHVS, CDR2 FNYEAQ. There are 15 residues in the CDR3. Trimming left V 5 bases short and J 0 bases short, with 12 bases between. The CDR3 sequence: CASSTRDLSTDTQYF. The CDR3 nucleotides read TGTGCCAGCAGCACCCGGGACTTAAGCACAGATACGCAGTATTTT.

This sequence joins TRBV27 and TRBJ2-1; D remains unclear. With 1 base removed from V and 7 bases from J, the gap between germline ends came to 5 bases. This CDR3 comprises 12 residues. CDR1 and CDR2 (germline): MNHEY, SMNVEV (reference sequence). CDR3 amino acids: CASSLYGNEQFF. The CDR3 DNA reads TGTGCCAGCAGTTTATACGGTAATGAGCAGTTCTTC.

The chain links TRBV5-6 to TRBJ1-1; TRBD1 matches 10 bases. Trimming removed 4 bases from V and 5 bases from J; junction bases left unmatched: 5. Germline V gene lookup returns CDR1 SGHDT and CDR2 YYEEEE. The CDR3 extends over 14 amino acids. The CDR3 sequence is CASSQGQGRTEAFF. The CDR3 DNA sequence: TGTGCCAGCAGCCAGGGACAGGGGAGAACTGAAGCTTTCTTT.

The chain has TRBV19 and TRBJ2-7; possibly TRBD2 for D (5 bases). Deletions cut 1 base from V and 1 base from J, with 8 bases between. This CDR3 contains 14 residues. CDR1 is LNHDA and CDR2 is SQIVND in the germline V gene (reference sequence). In nucleotides, the CDR3 is TGTGCCAGTAGTATAGGGGAGACGTCCTACGAGCAGTACTTC. Protein sequence: CASSIGETSYEQYF.

The chain is built from TRBV11-3 and TRBJ1-1; D is unclear. The CDR3 runs to 15 residues. Between the trimmed V and J ends, which lost 5 bases and 4 bases, there was a span of 17 bases. Germline loops: CDR1 SGHNT, CDR2 YENEEA. The CDR3 is CASSPSPGRSTEAFF. CDR3 nucleotides: TGTGCCAGCAGCCCGAGCCCCGGGAGGAGCACTGAAGCTTTCTTT.

The chain couples TRBV11-2 to TRBJ2-1, with unresolved D. Germline values: CDR1 SGHAT, CDR2 FQNNGV. The CDR3 is made up of 14 amino acids. With 1 base removed from V and 6 bases from J, the gap between germline ends came to 10 bases. The CDR3 reads CASSLAHTVNEQFF. The CDR3 DNA is TGTGCCAGCAGCTTAGCACACACCGTCAATGAGCAGTTCTTC.

This chain connects TRBV4-1 to TRBJ2-1, with a possible D match to TRBD2 (6 bases). There are 15 residues in the CDR3. Germline V CDR1 and CDR2: MGHRA, YSYEKL. Trimming took 3 bases from V and 3 from J, leaving 12 bases between them. The CDR3 bases are TGCGCCAGCAGCCACCACTGGGGACTCTACAATGAGCAGTTCTTC. It encodes CASSHHWGLYNEQFF.

This rearrangement joins TRBV19 to TRBJ2-7; 9 bases fit TRBD1. This CDR3 is 13 amino acids long. V gave up 9 bases and J gave up 5 bases; unmatched junction bases: 8. Germline CDR1 LNHDA, CDR2 SQIVND (reference sequence). CDR3 sequence (DNA): TGTGCCAGCCAAATAACAGGGGGCCACGAGCAGTACTTC. It yields the protein CASQITGGHEQYF.

This sequence joins TRBV27 and TRBJ2-7; TRBD1 matches 11 bases. The CDR3 is made up of 15 amino acids. Germline-derived CDR1 and CDR2 are MNHEY and SMNVEV (reference sequence). V shed 5 bases, J shed 4 bases, and the junction held 7 bases outside the gene matches. The CDR3 region is CASSPRTGGDYEQYF. CDR3 sequence (DNA): TGTGCCAGCAGTCCGCGGACAGGGGGCGATTACGAGCAGTACTTC.

V and J are TRBV4-1 and TRBJ1-2, with D possibly matching TRBD1 (5 bases). Trimming removed 6 bases at V and 0 bases at J, with 17 bases between. CDR1 is MGHRA and CDR2 is YSYEKL in the germline V gene. The CDR3 contains 16 residues. In nucleotides, the CDR3 is TGCGCCAGCAGGCGGGACCGCGACGGAGCTAACTATGGCTACACCTTC. Protein product: CASRRDRDGANYGYTF.

The rearrangement uses TRBV19 and TRBJ2-3; D remains unclear. CDR1 and CDR2 (germline): LNHDA, SQIVND (reference sequence). Deletions cut 1 base from V and 2 bases from J, with 7 bases between. The CDR3 consists of 14 residues. CDR3 sequence reads: CASSIGEATDTQYF. DNA for the CDR3: TGTGCCAGTAGTATAGGAGAGGCCACAGATACGCAGTATTTT. The full variable domain, its missing parts supplied by reference TRBV19 and TRBJ2-3, is DGGITQSPKYLFRKEGQNVTLSCEQNLNHDAMYWYRQDPGQGLRLIYYSQIVNDFQKGDIAEGYSVSREKKESFPLTVTSAQKNPTAFYLCASSIGEATDTQYFGPGTRLTVL.

The chain has TRBV9 and TRBJ1-1; 10 bases agree with TRBD1. This CDR3 comprises 14 residues. Germline CDR1 and CDR2: SGDLS and YYNGEE. Unmatched junction bases numbered 1, after V lost 2 bases and J lost 3 bases. DNA of the CDR3: TGTGCCAGCAGCGTCGGACAGGGGGACACTGAAGCTTTCTTT. The encoded protein is CASSVGQGDTEAFF.

The chain links TRBV5-8 to TRBJ2-5; 14 positions agree with TRBD2. The germline V gene encodes CDR1 SGHTS and CDR2 YDEGEE. J was trimmed by 4 bases and V by 5 bases; bases with no gene match: 7. This CDR3 is built from 16 residues. CDR3 sequence reads: CASRRLAGGWAETQYF. CDR3 sequence (DNA): TGTGCCAGCAGACGACTAGCGGGAGGGTGGGCAGAGACCCAGTACTTC.

V gene TRBV10-3 combines with J gene TRBJ2-3; 11 nucleotides align to TRBD2. Germline V gene sequence: CDR1 ENHRY, CDR2 SYGVKD. The CDR3 is 16 amino acids. The ends lost 5 bases at V and 1 base at J; junction bases unmatched: 5. DNA for the CDR3: TGTGCCATCAGTACTGGGACTAGCGGAGGCACAGATACGCAGTATTTT. Translation: CAISTGTSGGTDTQYF.

J is TRBJ2-7 and V is TRBV7-2, with D perhaps TRBD1 (5 bases). There are 15 residues in the CDR3. CDR1 and CDR2 from the germline V gene are SGHTA and FQGNSA. The ends were cut back, 1 base at V and 2 bases at J, with 12 bases in the middle. This CDR3 reads CASSLVDIGAYEQYF. As DNA, the CDR3 is TGTGCCAGCAGCTTAGTGGACATCGGAGCCTACGAGCAGTACTTC.

The chain recombines TRBV27 with TRBJ2-4, with D perhaps TRBD2 (5 bases). The CDR3 is made up of 14 amino acids. Germline CDR1 is MNHEY and CDR2 is SMNVEV (reference sequence). Trimming cost V 5 bases and J 8 bases, with 16 bases left between them. The DNA of the CDR3 is TGTGCCAGCAGTCGTAATCGGGGATGGGACATTCAGTACTTC. It encodes CASSRNRGWDIQYF.

The DNA for the CDR3 is TGTGCCAGCAGCTTAGGACAGGGAGAGACTGAAGCTTTCTTT. It is translated as CASSLGQGETEAFF. The chain employs TRBV7-9 and TRBJ1-1, with 7 bases lining up with TRBD1. CDR1 SEHNR and CDR2 FQNEAQ come from the germline V gene (reference sequence). This CDR3 comprises 14 residues. The junction had 4 bases not matched to a gene; V was cut back by 1 base and J by 5 bases.

This clone is deemed medium-sized by its frequency. The chain links TRBV6-1 to TRBJ2-5, with 10 positions matching TRBD2. Germline V gene sequence: CDR1 MNHNS, CDR2 SASEGT. With 2 bases clipped from V and 5 bases from J, the junction kept 5 bases outside the gene matches. CDR3 length: 15 amino acids. In DNA form, the CDR3 reads TGTGCCAGCAGTGAATCTAGCGGGGGAGTGGAGACCCAGTACTTC. It codes for CASSESSGGVETQYF.

V gene TRBV15 combines with J gene TRBJ2-7, with TRBD2 identical over 10 bases. Trimming cost V 5 bases and J 3 bases; bases outside gene matches: 7. The CDR3 has 15 amino acids. Germline V gene data show CDR1 as LNHNV and CDR2 as YYDKDF (reference sequence). The CDR3 loop reads CATSPRTSGVYEQYF. DNA for the CDR3: TGTGCCACCAGCCCCCGGACTAGCGGAGTCTACGAGCAGTACTTC.

This chain joins TRBV4-1 and TRBJ2-6; D not certain. CDR1 and CDR2 (germline): MGHRA, YSYEKL. This CDR3 is 13 amino acids long. V dropped 4 bases and J dropped 3 bases, with 4 bases sitting between them. The CDR3 protein is CASSRGGANVLTF. CDR3 DNA sequence: TGCGCCAGCAGCCGAGGTGGGGCCAACGTCCTGACTTTC.

Turning to this clone: Distinct nucleotide sequences in the sample also encode this CDR3. V and J are TRBV9 and TRBJ2-5, with 8 bases aligning to TRBD2. The CDR3 consists of 13 residues. Per germline, CDR1 SGDLS and CDR2 YYNGEE. V dropped 0 bases and J dropped 5; count of bases not matched to a gene: 0. The CDR3: CASSVGGGETQYF. The DNA of the CDR3 is TGTGCCAGCAGCGTAGGCGGGGGGGAGACCCAGTACTTC.